A single sample gave rise to the 8 T cell receptor beta chains below, sequenced in a study of blood T cell repertoires in COVID-19. This table comes from immunoSEQ multiplex PCR, and its TCRdb copy is limited to in-frame clones, with some not included. Here the sample spans 60,000 to 75,000 clones, approximately 80% being singletons. Sequenced material: peripheral blood. Every receptor here comes from a woman aged 45-65 years with acute or convalescent COVID-19.

The CDR3 loop reads CASSSRLAGDSDTQYF. The DNA for the CDR3 is TGTGCCAGCAGTTCACGACTAGCGGGAGACTCAGATACGCAGTATTTT. The gene calls are TRBV28 and TRBJ2-3; 12 bases agree with TRBD2. Germline loops: CDR1 MDHEN, CDR2 SYDVKM. The CDR3 is 16 amino acids. Germline trimming cut 4 bases from V and 4 bases from J; bases unmatched to any gene: 6.

This clone turned up a few times. The rearrangement links TRBV28 to TRBJ1-1, with 8 bases that match TRBD1. The J segment lost 4 bases and the V segment lost 8 bases, leaving 6 bases of the junction unmatched. CDR3 length: 13 amino acids. Germline CDR1 reads MDHEN; CDR2 reads SYDVKM. CDR3 amino acids: CASYRGLVTEAFF. Written as DNA, the CDR3 is TGTGCCAGCTACAGGGGGTTGGTCACTGAAGCTTTCTTT. Using reference TRBV28 and TRBJ1-1 for the parts outside the CDR3, the full variable domain is DVKVTQSSRYLVKRTGEKVFLECVQDMDHENMFWYRQDPGLGLRLIYFSYDVKMKEKGDIPEGYSVSREKKERFSLILESASTNQTSMYLCASYRGLVTEAFFGQGTRLTVV.

The genes are TRBV6-5 and TRBJ1-2; no firm D call. This CDR3 region has 16 residues. V was pared by 0 bases and J by 9 bases, with 20 bases between. From germline, CDR1 is MNHEY and CDR2 SVGAGI. The CDR3 DNA sequence: TGTGCCAGCAGTTACTCGGGTCGGGGTGGCGTAATGAGCTACACCTTC. This gives the protein CASSYSGRGGVMSYTF.

CDR3 coding DNA: TGCGCCAGCTCCCCGGGACAGGGGATAGAGACCCAGTACTTC. This encodes CASSPGQGIETQYF. The chain couples TRBV5-1 to TRBJ2-5; TRBD1 agrees at 10 bases. This CDR3 comprises 14 residues. The trim removed 7 bases at V and 4 bases at J, leaving 7 bases unmatched. CDR1 and CDR2 from the germline V gene are SGHRS and YFSETQ.

V is TRBV19 and J is TRBJ2-5; D is perhaps TRBD2 (5 bases). The CDR3 sequence is 14 residues long. V was shortened by 1 base and J by 0 bases, with 6 bases between the two germline ends. Looked up from germline, CDR1 is LNHDA and CDR2 is SQIVND (reference sequence). The CDR3 coding sequence is TGTGCCAGTAGTATAGTCGGGAACCAAGAGACCCAGTACTTC. Translating gives CASSIVGNQETQYF.

The chain carries TRBV11-2 and TRBJ2-7; a weak D match, TRBD1 (6 bases). Germline-derived CDR1 and CDR2 are SGHAT and FQNNGV. The length of the CDR3 is 14 residues. Between the trimmed V and J ends, which lost 7 bases and 4 bases, there was a span of 17 bases. This CDR3 is CASTVQGGVYEQYF. As DNA, the CDR3 is TGTGCCAGCACAGTACAGGGTGGGGTATACGAGCAGTACTTC.

The chain uses TRBV2 and TRBJ2-1; weak D call: TRBD2 (5 bases). Germline V gene lookup returns CDR1 SNHLY and CDR2 FYNNEI. The ends were cut back, 5 bases at V and 4 bases at J, with 21 bases in the middle. The CDR3 covers 17 residues. The chain's CDR3 is CASSFQTVPREYNEQFF. CDR3 nucleotide sequence: TGTGCCAGCAGTTTTCAAACAGTCCCCCGGGAATACAATGAGCAGTTCTTC.

This clone was counted a single time. The gene calls are TRBV10-3 and TRBJ2-3; 10 bases match TRBD1. Germline lookup yields CDR1 ENHRY and CDR2 SYGVKD. The CDR3 covers 15 residues. V lost 3 bases to trimming and J lost 4 bases; unmatched junction nucleotides: 4. The CDR3 region is CAISEGQGGADTQYF. CDR3 sequence (DNA): TGTGCCATCAGTGAAGGACAGGGGGGAGCAGATACGCAGTATTTT.